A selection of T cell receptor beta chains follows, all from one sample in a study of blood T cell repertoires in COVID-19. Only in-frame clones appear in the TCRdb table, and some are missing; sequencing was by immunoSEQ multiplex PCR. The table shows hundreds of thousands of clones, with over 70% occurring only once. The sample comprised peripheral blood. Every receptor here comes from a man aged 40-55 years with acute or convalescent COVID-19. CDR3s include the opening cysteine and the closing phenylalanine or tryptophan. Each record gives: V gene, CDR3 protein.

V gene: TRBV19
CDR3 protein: CASSTPGGQDNEQFF

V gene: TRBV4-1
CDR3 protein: CASSRGGAGDTQYF

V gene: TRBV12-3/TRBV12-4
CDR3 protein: CASSFDSYEQYF

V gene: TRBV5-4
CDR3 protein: CASSSDSRLYTDTQYF

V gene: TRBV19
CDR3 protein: CASRLGLAAYNEQFF

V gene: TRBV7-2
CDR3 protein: CASSLIDRRNEQFF

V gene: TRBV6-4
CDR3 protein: CASRGLAGDITGELFF

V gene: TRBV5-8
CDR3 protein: CASSLGTSGSYTDTQYF

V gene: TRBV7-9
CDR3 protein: CASSLNTGDTEAFF

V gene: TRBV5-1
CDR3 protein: CASSPGTGTNSPLHF